This T cell receptor beta chain originates from a study of T cells in Graves' hyperthyroidism and ophthalmopathy. Across 18 months, stable Graves' hyperthyroidism was marked by no progression to ophthalmopathy. This clonotype was seen at least ten times. Trimming at V came to 7 bases and at J to 6 bases, leaving 7 bases not matched to a gene. Germline V gives CDR1 SGHTA, CDR2 FQGTGA. The CDR3 runs to 14 residues. The TCR beta CDR3 regions underwent amplification using RNA transcripts as the source. First-round RT-PCR of the TCR CDR3 relied on the HTBI primer set. From the multiplex PCR reads, TCRdb called clonotypes with MiXCR, one entry per CDR3 protein. The sample comprises around 580,000 distinct CDR3 sequences, around 42% of which are singletons, and around 7.7% rests with the top ten.

The genes are TRBV7-3 and TRBJ2-2; 8 positions agree with TRBD1. The source of this sequence is a woman under 30 with Graves' hyperthyroidism. Specimen: peripheral blood or thyroid tissue (not recorded which). The CDR3 coding sequence is TGTGCCAGCACCCAGGACAGGGACGCCGGGGAGCTGTTTTTT. Protein sequence: CASTQDRDAGELFF. The variable domain in full, with the rest retrieved from reference TRBV7-3 and TRBJ2-2, is GAGVSQTPSNKVTEKGKYVELRCDPISGHTALYWYRQSLGQGPEFLIYFQGTGAADDSGLPNDRFFAVRPEGSVSTLKIQRTERGDSAVYLCASTQDRDAGELFFGEGSRLTVL.